A single sample is the source of the 9 T cell receptor beta chains below, sequenced in a study of T cells in Graves' hyperthyroidism and ophthalmopathy. There were TCR beta CDR3 regions amplified from RNA transcripts. First-round RT-PCR with HTBI primers amplified the TCR CDR3 region. Via MiXCR, TCRdb re-called the multiplex PCR reads, giving one row per CDR3 protein. This sample yields around 500,000 distinct CDR3 sequences, of which approximately 23% are seen a single time; around 47% belongs to the top ten. Sequenced input: blood. All receptors derive from a woman between 70 and 85 years old with Graves' ophthalmopathy.

The rearrangement links TRBV6-2 or TRBV6-3 to TRBJ1-1; no reliable D call. The germline CDR1 and CDR2 sequences are MNHEY and SVGEGT. The CDR3 loop spans 13 amino acids. Trimming pared 3 bases from V and 3 bases from J, leaving 8 bases between. Written as DNA, the CDR3 is TGTGCCAGCAGTTATACGAGTTACACTGAAGCTTTCTTT. It translates to CASSYTSYTEAFF.

This clonotype was observed many times. The chain employs TRBV20-1 and TRBJ1-5; no definite D call. From germline, CDR1 is DFQATT and CDR2 SNEGSKA (reference sequence). Trimming stripped 4 bases from V and 4 bases from J, with 14 bases between. The CDR3 runs 14 residues. CDR3 DNA: TGCAGTGCTACCCGTCCGGTAGTAAATCAGCCCCAGCATTTT. This sequence encodes CSATRPVVNQPQHF.

This clonotype was seen at least ten times. For the CDR3, the DNA is TGTGCCAGCAGTTTTAGCGTTAGCTCCTACGAGCAGTACTTC. Protein product: CASSFSVSSYEQYF. This chain joins TRBV28 and TRBJ2-7, with D perhaps matching TRBD2 (5 bases). Trimming took off 3 bases at V and 0 bases at J, with 9 bases between the two ends. CDR3 length equals 14 residues. Looked up from germline, CDR1 is MDHEN and CDR2 is SYDVKM.

This clonotype was seen many times. The rearrangement uses TRBV12-3 or TRBV12-4 and TRBJ1-1; TRBD1 agrees at 7 bases. This CDR3 region has 14 residues. J gave up 4 bases and V 7 bases, and 9 bases lay outside the gene matches. CDR3 nucleotide sequence: TGTGCCAGCACCGAGACAGGGTTGCCCACTGAAGCTTTCTTT. Translation: CASTETGLPTEAFF.

This clonotype was picked up a small number of times. The chain has TRBV27 and TRBJ2-1, with TRBD2 identical over 11 bases. The CDR3 totals 16 residues. The germline V gene has CDR1 MNHEY and CDR2 SMNVEV (reference sequence). V dropped 10 bases and J dropped 9; count of bases not matched to a gene: 17. DNA for the CDR3: TGTGCCACCAACACTGATAGCGGGAGGGGGAGGGGTGAGCAGTTCTTC. This codes for CATNTDSGRGRGEQFF.

The chain employs TRBV5-1 and TRBJ2-5, with D maybe TRBD1 (5 bases). This CDR3 is 15 amino acids long. Germline CDR1 is SGHRS and CDR2 is YFSETQ. The V and J ends lost 5 bases and 2 bases respectively, with 16 bases between them. CDR3 sequence reads: CASRVMAGKQETQYF. CDR3 DNA: TGCGCCAGCAGGGTCATGGCAGGGAAACAAGAGACCCAGTACTTC.

This clonotype occurred many times. The chain combines TRBV28 with TRBJ1-5; the match to TRBD1 covers 7 bases. The CDR3 spans 21 residues. CDR1 is MDHEN and CDR2 is SYDVKM in the germline V gene. V was clipped by 6 bases and J by 4 bases; unmatched bases: 27. The CDR3 reads CASRLREGQLSRPGRNQPQHF. Written as DNA, the CDR3 is TGTGCCAGCAGACTGAGGGAGGGACAGCTAAGCCGCCCAGGAAGGAATCAGCCCCAGCATTTT. Full variable domain (remainder filled in from reference TRBV28 and TRBJ1-5): DVKVTQSSRYLVKRTGEKVFLECVQDMDHENMFWYRQDPGLGLRLIYFSYDVKMKEKGDIPEGYSVSREKKERFSLILESASTNQTSMYLCASRLREGQLSRPGRNQPQHFGDGTRLSIL.

This clonotype showed up just a few times. The chain links TRBV5-1 to TRBJ1-1; D might be TRBD1 (5 bases). There are 14 residues in the CDR3. The germline V and J ends were trimmed by 4 bases and 6 bases, with 16 bases remaining between them. Germline CDR1 is SGHRS and CDR2 is YFSETQ. The CDR3 here is CASSEKAGIPEAFF. DNA for the CDR3: TGCGCCAGCAGCGAAAAAGCAGGGATCCCTGAAGCTTTCTTT.

This rearrangement joins TRBV28 to TRBJ1-3, with 9 bases fitting TRBD1. V dropped 5 bases and J dropped 5; count of bases not matched to a gene: 7. This CDR3 comprises 15 residues. From germline, CDR1 is MDHEN and CDR2 SYDVKM. Here the CDR3 reads CASSPPGTGRNTIYF. CDR3 bases: TGTGCCAGCAGTCCCCCTGGGACAGGGAGAAACACCATATATTTT.